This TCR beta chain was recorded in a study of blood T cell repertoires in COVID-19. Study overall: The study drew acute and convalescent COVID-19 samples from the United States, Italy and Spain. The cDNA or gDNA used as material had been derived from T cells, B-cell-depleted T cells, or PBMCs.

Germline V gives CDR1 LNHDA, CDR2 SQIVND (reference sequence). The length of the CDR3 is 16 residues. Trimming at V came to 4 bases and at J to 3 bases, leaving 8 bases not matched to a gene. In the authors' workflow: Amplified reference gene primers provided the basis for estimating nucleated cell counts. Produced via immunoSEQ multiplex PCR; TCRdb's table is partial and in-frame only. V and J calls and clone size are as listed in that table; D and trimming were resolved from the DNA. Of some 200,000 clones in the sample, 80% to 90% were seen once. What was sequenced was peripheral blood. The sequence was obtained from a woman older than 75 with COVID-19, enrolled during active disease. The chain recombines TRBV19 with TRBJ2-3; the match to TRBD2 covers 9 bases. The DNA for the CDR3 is TGTGCCAGTAGTACATACTCCGGACTAGCGACAGATACGCAGTATTTT. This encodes CASSTYSGLATDTQYF.